The source of this T cell receptor (gamma chain) is a study of Vδ1+ human thymocytes. Study-wide results and caveats: About 20% of thymic delta-chain sequences were Vdelta2, with few Vdelta3, unlike blood Vdelta1+ controls. Thymic TRG and TRD repertoires appeared highly polyclonal.

RNA was extracted from the cells and then reverse transcribed. Pooled V-gene forward primers with one constant-region reverse primer generated the CDR3 amplicons by multiplex PCR. With CATT, TCRdb re-called clones from the multiplex PCR reads. The table has about 36,000 gamma-chain clones, over 20% seen once. Vdelta1+ thymocyte sorts reached between about 96% and 99.6% purity. This clone was observed a few times. The antigen is undetermined. With 4 bases clipped from V and 8 bases from J, the junction kept 5 bases outside the gene matches. The length of the CDR3 is 11 residues. Germline loops: CDR1 GITISATS, CDR2 ISYDGTV (reference sequence).

Material: Vdelta1+ gamma-delta thymocytes from the thymus. Subset meaning: FACS-sorted CD3+ TCRalphabeta- TCRVdelta1+ TCRVdelta2- thymocytes. The sequence derives from a girl younger than two who had congenital heart surgery. The chain joins TRGV9 to TRGJ1 or TRGJ2. CDR3 region: CALWDRNKKLF. DNA of the CDR3: TGTGCCTTGTGGGATAGGAATAAGAAACTCTTT.